The T cell receptor (beta chain) described here comes from a study of T cells in Graves' hyperthyroidism and ophthalmopathy. Individuals with ophthalmopathy presented a Clinical Activity Score of at least 3, a NOSPECS grade of at least 4 and a duration under 3 months. Exclusions: uncontrolled infection, other autoimmune disease, pregnancy, lactation. The ends were cut back, 1 base at V and 7 bases at J, with 14 bases in the middle. Per the germline V gene, CDR1 is GTSNPN and CDR2 is SVGIG (reference sequence). The CDR3 is 13 amino acids. Study results and caveats: Blood also held most thyroid clonotypes expanded beyond 0.001.

This clonotype was seen ten or more times. The antigen is undetermined. The TCR beta CDR3 regions underwent amplification using RNA transcripts as the source. Primed by the HTBI set, a first-round RT-PCR was run on the TCR CDR3. MiXCR, run by TCRdb on the multiplex PCR reads, gives a single entry per CDR3 protein. Seen here are 240,000 or so distinct CDR3 sequences, about 15% observed once, and the top ten hold around 28%. Sample: blood. The TCR was taken from a woman in her late teens or twenties with Graves' ophthalmopathy. The gene calls are TRBV30 and TRBJ2-7; weak D call: TRBD1 (6 bases). CDR3 sequence: CAWSAGTGREQYF. In DNA form, the CDR3 reads TGTGCCTGGAGTGCAGGAACAGGGCGTGAGCAGTACTTC.